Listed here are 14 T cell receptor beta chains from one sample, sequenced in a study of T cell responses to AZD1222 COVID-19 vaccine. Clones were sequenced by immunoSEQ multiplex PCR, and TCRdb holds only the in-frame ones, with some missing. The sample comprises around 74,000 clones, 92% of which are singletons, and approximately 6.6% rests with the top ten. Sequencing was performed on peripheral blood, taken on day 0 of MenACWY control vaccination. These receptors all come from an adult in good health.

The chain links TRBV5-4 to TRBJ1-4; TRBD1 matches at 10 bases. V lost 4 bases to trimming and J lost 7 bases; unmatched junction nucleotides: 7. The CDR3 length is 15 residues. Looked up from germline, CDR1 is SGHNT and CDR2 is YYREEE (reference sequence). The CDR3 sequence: CASSPTGGAGEKLFF. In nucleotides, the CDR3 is TGTGCCAGCAGCCCGACAGGGGGCGCGGGTGAAAAACTGTTTTTT. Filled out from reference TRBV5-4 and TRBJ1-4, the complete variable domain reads ETGVTQSPTHLIKTRGQQVTLRCSSQSGHNTVSWYQQALGQGPQFIFQYYREEENGRGNFPPRFSGLQFPNYSSELNVNALELDDSALYLCASSPTGGAGEKLFFGSGTQLSVL.

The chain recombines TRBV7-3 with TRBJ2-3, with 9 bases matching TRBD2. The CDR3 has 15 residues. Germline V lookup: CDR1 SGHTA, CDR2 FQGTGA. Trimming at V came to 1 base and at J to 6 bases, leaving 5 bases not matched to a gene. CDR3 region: CASSLSGGGGDTQYF. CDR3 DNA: TGTGCCAGCAGCTTAAGTGGCGGGGGGGGCGATACGCAGTATTTT.

The CDR3 DNA reads as TGTGCCAGCAGCTTTGGCGGACAGGGGAGTTCGCAGACCCAGTACTTC. Translated, it gives CASSFGGQGSSQTQYF. V gene TRBV7-2 combines with J gene TRBJ2-5; 9 nucleotides agree with TRBD1. CDR3 length: 16 residues. The germline CDR1 and CDR2 sequences are SGHTA and FQGNSA. The V segment lost 3 bases and the J segment 6 bases; nucleotides outside the gene matches: 11.

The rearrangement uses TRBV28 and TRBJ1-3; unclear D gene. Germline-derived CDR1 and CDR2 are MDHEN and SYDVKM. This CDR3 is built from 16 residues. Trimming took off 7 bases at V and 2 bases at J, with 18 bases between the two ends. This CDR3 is CASIRMGSTPGNTIYF. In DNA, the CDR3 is TGTGCCAGCATTAGAATGGGGAGTACTCCTGGAAACACCATATATTTT.

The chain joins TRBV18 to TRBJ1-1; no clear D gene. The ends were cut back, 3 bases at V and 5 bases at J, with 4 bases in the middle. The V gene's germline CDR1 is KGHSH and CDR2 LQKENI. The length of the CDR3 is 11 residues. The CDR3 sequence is CASSPSTEAFF. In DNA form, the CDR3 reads TGTGCCAGCTCACCGTCGACTGAAGCTTTCTTT.

Written as DNA, the CDR3 is TGTGCCAGCAGTGAGGCAGGGGTAGGAACAGATACGCAGTATTTT. Translated: CASSEAGVGTDTQYF. The V gene is TRBV6-1, the J gene TRBJ2-3, with D perhaps matching TRBD1 (6 bases). CDR1 MNHNS and CDR2 SASEGT come from the germline V gene. V was shortened by 3 bases and J by 3 bases, with 13 bases between the two germline ends. The CDR3 runs 15 residues.

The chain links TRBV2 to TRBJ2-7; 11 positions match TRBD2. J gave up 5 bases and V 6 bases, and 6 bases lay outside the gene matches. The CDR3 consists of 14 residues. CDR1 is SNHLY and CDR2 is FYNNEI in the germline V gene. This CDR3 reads CASRSLAGGHEQYF. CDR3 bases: TGTGCCAGCAGGTCCCTAGCGGGAGGTCACGAGCAGTACTTC.

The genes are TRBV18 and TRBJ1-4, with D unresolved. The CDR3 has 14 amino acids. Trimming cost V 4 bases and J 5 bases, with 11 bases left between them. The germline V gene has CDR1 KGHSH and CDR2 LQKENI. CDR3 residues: CASSLRTENEKLFF. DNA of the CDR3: TGTGCCAGCTCACTCCGGACGGAGAATGAAAAACTGTTTTTT.

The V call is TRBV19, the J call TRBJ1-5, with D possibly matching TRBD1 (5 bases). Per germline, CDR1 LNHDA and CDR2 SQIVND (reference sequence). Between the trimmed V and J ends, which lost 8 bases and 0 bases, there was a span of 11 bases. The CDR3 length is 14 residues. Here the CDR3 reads CASGRDHSNQPQHF. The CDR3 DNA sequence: TGTGCCAGTGGGAGGGACCATAGCAATCAGCCCCAGCATTTT. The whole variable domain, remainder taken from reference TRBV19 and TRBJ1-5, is DGGITQSPKYLFRKEGQNVTLSCEQNLNHDAMYWYRQDPGQGLRLIYYSQIVNDFQKGDIAEGYSVSREKKESFPLTVTSAQKNPTAFYLCASGRDHSNQPQHFGDGTRLSIL.

CDR3 residues: CASSLASGNEQFF. CDR3 nucleotide sequence: TGTGCCAGCAGCTTAGCCTCGGGTAATGAGCAGTTCTTC. The rearrangement uses TRBV7-2 and TRBJ2-1; no clear D. This CDR3 is 13 amino acids long. Germline V gene sequence: CDR1 SGHTA, CDR2 FQGNSA. The V end lost 0 bases, the J end lost 7 bases, and 7 bases lay between the germline ends.

The CDR3 is CASSYMNTEAFF. The CDR3 bases are TGTGCCAGCAGCTACATGAACACTGAAGCTTTCTTT. The rearrangement links TRBV5-6 to TRBJ1-1; no clear D. Deletions cut 3 bases from V and 0 bases from J, with 3 bases between. CDR3 length equals 12 residues. Germline V gives CDR1 SGHDT, CDR2 YYEEEE.

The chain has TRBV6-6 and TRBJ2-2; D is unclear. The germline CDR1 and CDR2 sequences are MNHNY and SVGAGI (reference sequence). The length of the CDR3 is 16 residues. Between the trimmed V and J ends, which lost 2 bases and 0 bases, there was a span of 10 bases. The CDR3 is CASSYRIPANTGELFF. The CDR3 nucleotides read TGTGCCAGCAGTTACAGGATACCCGCGAACACCGGGGAGCTGTTTTTT.

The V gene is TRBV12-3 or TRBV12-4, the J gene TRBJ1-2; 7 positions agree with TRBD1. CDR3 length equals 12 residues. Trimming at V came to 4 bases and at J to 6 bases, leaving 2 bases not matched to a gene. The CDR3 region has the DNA TGTGCCAGCAGTTGGGGGACAGATGGCTACACCTTC. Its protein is CASSWGTDGYTF.

CDR3 nucleotide sequence: TGTGCCAGCAGCCTCTTTTCCCCCAATGAGCAGTTCTTC. This codes for CASSLFSPNEQFF. The rearrangement links TRBV9 to TRBJ2-1; D not certain. This CDR3 contains 13 residues. V lost 4 bases and J lost 6, with 11 bases in between. In germline, CDR1 is SGDLS, CDR2 YYNGEE.